The source of this TCR beta chain is a study of blood T cell repertoires in COVID-19 (dated by TCRdb to between 2020 and 2021). With regard to the full study: Collaborator samples came from the United States, Italy and Spain and covered acute and convalescent phases of COVID-19. The material from the prospective study consisted of cDNA or gDNA derived from T cells, B-cell-depleted T cells, or PBMCs. Subjects who had been exposed to COVID-19, were actively infected with it, or had recovered from it provided the deeply sampled blood TCRbeta repertoires that made up the dataset. A freely available public database, intended as a resource for researchers studying the immune response to SARS-CoV-2, is where the repertoires were released. The samples were drawn from two sources: the first 160 participants of the ongoing ImmuneRACE study, and 1,000 to 1,500 subjects contributed by 6 global collaborators. Nearly every sample came with metadata listing a de-identified subject ID, COVID-19 status, age in years and sex. Where available, HLA class I and class II types were taken from metadata supplied by the sample provider and were not determined by assay-based typing.

General study outcomes and caveats: Clinical and demographic metadata were provided uncurated, with the amount varying by source and participant.

In the prospective study, participants were about 18 to 89 years old, resided in fewer than 25 geographic areas of the United States, and were enrolled through a virtual design. In the prospective study, participants were assigned to cohorts based on the clinical history participants reported in a screening survey and a study questionnaire. Recovered participants in ImmuneRACE Cohort 3 were defined as having two consecutive negative NP/OP PCR tests, clearance from a healthcare professional, or resolution of symptoms. Mobile phlebotomists in the prospective study collected whole blood, serum and a nasopharyngeal or oropharyngeal swab from every participant. Participants in the prospective study had the option to provide additional blood draws and questionnaires over a roughly two-month period. Prospective study blood samples were shipped either frozen or at room temperature before DNA extraction.

From V the trimming removes 0 bases and from J it removes 1 base, while the gene matches leave 4 bases of the junction unaccounted for. Taken from cysteine to phenylalanine, the CDR3 has 16 residues. Only the CDR3 DNA stays, 48 bases, in frame from base 1. The germline V gene sets CDR1 to SGHAT and CDR2 to FQNNGV. The immunoSEQ Assay, a bias-controlled multiplex PCR, was used to amplify TCRbeta CDR3 regions from genomic DNA. The published analysis was carried out like this. The number of nucleated cells in each sample was estimated by amplification of reference gene primers within the assay. To quantify the absolute abundance of each unique TCRbeta CDR3 rearrangement, sequence reads were collapsed and filtered. Productive Simpson clonality was computed per sample as the square root of Simpson's diversity index over productive rearrangements. TCRdb carries this immuneACCESS record with in-frame sequences only. Its versions omit some clonotypes, under half of them owing to an unresolved V gene in the studies checked, with the rest unexplained. V and J calls and clone size are given by that table; D and trimming were obtained from the DNA. The table for this sample lists fewer than 300,000 clones; over 75% of them were counted only once. The ten largest clones capture roughly 15% of the sample.

As for this clone: What this receptor recognizes is not known. Qualities for individual bases were not recorded, and no much larger clone is one base off.

The receptor was derived from a young man who had recovered from COVID-19. The sequencing input was PBMCs or T cells enriched from blood (not recorded which). This chain joins TRBV11-2 to TRBJ1-2; 8 nucleotides in the junction match TRBD1. CDR3 region: CASSLDTGGFNYGYTF. The sequenced DNA is TGTGCCAGCAGCTTAGACACAGGGGGATTTAACTATGGCTACACCTTC.